This T cell receptor beta chain stems from a study of shared clonotypes between healthy human individuals. Study-level results: Among donors, the sharing of clonotypes was expected to be influenced by sequencing depth.

Regarding this clone: Antigen unknown.

Data came from immunoSEQ multiplex PCR; TCRdb stores just in-frame clones and leaves some out. The sample lists some 2.4 million clones, 90% to 95% seen once, with roughly 0.36% in the top ten. CDR3 length: 14 amino acids. CDR1 and CDR2 from the germline V gene are LNHDA and SQIVND (reference sequence). With 0 bases removed from V and 4 bases from J, the gap between germline ends came to 7 bases. The chain links TRBV19 to TRBJ2-1; no reliable D call. The receptor was derived from a man aged 18 to 30 in good health. Some clones in this sample may be carry-over from other donors' samples. The source material was naive CD4+ T cells from PBMCs. This sample's subset: CD45RA+ positively selected. The CDR3 nucleotides are TGTGCCAGTAGTATAGAACAGAGGTACAATGAGCAGTTCTTC. It yields the protein CASSIEQRYNEQFF.